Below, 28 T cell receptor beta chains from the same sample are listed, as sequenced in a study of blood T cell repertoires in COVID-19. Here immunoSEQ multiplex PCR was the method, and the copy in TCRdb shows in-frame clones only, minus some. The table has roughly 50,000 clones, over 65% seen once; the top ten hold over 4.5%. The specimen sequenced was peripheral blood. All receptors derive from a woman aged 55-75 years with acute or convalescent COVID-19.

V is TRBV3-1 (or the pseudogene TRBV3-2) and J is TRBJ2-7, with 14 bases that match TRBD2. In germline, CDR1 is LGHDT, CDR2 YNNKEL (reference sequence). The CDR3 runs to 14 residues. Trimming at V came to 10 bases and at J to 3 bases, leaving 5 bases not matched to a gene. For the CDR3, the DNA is TGTGCCACGTCAGGGACTAGCGGGAGCTACGAGCAGTACTTC. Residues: CATSGTSGSYEQYF.

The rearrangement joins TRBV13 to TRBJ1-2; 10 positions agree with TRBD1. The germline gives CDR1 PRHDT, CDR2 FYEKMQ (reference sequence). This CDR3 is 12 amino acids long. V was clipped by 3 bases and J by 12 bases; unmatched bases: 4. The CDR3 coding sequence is TGTGCCAGCAGCTTCGGACAGGGGGGTAACACCTTC. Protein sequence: CASSFGQGGNTF.

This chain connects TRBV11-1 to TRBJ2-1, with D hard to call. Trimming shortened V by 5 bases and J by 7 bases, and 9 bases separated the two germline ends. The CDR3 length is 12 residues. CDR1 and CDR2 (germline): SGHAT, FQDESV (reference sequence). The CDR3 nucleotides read TGTGCCAGCAGCCGGTCTCGGAATGAGCAGTTCTTC. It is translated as CASSRSRNEQFF.

The CDR3 here is CASSYSGRGKTEAFF. The CDR3 DNA reads as TGTGCCAGCAGTTACTCGGGGAGGGGGAAGACTGAAGCTTTCTTT. The chain has TRBV6-5 and TRBJ1-1, with a weak D call TRBD1 (6 bases). V gave up 0 bases and J gave up 5 bases, with 13 bases separating them. The CDR3 totals 15 residues. Germline CDR1 MNHEY, CDR2 SVGAGI.

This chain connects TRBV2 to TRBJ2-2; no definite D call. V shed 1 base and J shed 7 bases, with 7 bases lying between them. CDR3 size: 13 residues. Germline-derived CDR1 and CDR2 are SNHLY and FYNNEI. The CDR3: CASSEGLGGELFF. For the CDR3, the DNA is TGTGCCAGCAGTGAAGGTCTAGGCGGGGAGCTGTTTTTT.

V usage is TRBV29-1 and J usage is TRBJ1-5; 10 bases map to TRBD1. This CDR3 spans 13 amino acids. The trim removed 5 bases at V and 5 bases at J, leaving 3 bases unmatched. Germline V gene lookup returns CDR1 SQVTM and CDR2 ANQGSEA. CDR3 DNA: TGCAGCGTTCAGACAGGGGGCGATCAGCCCCAGCATTTT. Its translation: CSVQTGGDQPQHF.

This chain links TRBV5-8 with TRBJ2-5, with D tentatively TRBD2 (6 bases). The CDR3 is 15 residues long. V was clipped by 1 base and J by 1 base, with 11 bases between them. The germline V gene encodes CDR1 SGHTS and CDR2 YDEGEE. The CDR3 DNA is TGTGCCAGCAGCTTGTCCGGGGGAGGCCAAGAGACCCAGTACTTC. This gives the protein CASSLSGGGQETQYF.

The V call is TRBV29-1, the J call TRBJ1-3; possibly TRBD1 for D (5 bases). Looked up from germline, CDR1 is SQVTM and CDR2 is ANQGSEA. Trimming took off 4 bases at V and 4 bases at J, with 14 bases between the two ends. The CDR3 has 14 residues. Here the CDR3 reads CSVGGRGGGNTIYF. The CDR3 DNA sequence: TGCAGCGTTGGCGGGAGGGGCGGCGGAAACACCATATATTTT.

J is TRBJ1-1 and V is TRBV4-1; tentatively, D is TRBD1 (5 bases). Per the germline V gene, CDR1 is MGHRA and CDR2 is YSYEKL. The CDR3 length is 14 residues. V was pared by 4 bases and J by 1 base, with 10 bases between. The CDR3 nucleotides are TGCGCCAGCAGCCCGTTCGGACAGAACACTGAAGCTTTCTTT. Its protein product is CASSPFGQNTEAFF.

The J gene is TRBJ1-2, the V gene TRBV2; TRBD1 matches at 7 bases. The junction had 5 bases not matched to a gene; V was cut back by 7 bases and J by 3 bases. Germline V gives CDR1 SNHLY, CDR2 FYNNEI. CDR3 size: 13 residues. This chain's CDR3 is CASNDRVDYGYTF. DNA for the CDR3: TGTGCCAGCAACGACAGGGTAGACTATGGCTACACCTTC.

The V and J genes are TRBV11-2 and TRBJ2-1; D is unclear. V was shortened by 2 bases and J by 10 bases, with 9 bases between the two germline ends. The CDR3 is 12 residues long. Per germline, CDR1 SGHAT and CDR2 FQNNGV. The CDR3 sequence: CASSLIRSEQFF. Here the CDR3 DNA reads TGTGCCAGCAGCTTAATTAGATCCGAGCAGTTCTTC.

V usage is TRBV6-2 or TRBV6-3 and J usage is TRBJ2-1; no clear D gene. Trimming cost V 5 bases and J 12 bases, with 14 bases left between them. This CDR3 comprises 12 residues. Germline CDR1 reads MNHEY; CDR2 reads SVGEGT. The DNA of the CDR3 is TGTGCCAGCAGTCCCATCTCGATCGGGCAGTTCTTC. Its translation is CASSPISIGQFF.

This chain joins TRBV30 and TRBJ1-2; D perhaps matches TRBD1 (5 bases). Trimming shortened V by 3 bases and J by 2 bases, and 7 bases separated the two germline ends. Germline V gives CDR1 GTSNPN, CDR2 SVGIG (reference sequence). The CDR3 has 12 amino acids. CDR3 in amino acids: CAWRTDNYGYTF. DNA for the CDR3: TGTGCCTGGAGGACAGACAACTATGGCTACACCTTC.

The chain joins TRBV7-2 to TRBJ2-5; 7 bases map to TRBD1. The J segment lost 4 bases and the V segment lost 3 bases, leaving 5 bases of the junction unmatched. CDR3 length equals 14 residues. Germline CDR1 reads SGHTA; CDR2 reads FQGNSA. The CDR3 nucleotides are TGTGCCAGCAGCTTCGGACAGGTCGGAGAGACCCAGTACTTC. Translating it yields CASSFGQVGETQYF. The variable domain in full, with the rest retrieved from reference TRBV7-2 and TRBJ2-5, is GAGVSQSPSNKVTEKGKDVELRCDPISGHTALYWYRQSLGQGLEFLIYFQGNSAPDKSGLPSDRFSAERTGGSVSTLTIQRTQQEDSAVYLCASSFGQVGETQYFGPGTRLLVL.

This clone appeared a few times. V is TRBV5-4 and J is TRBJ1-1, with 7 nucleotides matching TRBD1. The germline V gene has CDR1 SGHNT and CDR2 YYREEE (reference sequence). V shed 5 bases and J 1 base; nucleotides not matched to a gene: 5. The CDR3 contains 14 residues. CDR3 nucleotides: TGTGCCAGCAGACGACAGGGTGCGAACACTGAAGCTTTCTTT. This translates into CASRRQGANTEAFF.

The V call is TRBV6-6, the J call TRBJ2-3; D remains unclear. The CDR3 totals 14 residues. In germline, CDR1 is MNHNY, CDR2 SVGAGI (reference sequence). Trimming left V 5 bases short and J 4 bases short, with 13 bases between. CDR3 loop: CASSGPDAPDTQYF. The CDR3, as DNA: TGTGCCAGCAGTGGCCCAGATGCACCAGATACGCAGTATTTT.

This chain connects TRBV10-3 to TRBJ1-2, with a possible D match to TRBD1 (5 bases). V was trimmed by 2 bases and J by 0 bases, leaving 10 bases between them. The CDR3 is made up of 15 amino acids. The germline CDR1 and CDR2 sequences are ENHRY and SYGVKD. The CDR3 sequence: CAISEGAGANYGYTF. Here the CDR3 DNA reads TGTGCCATCAGTGAGGGGGCCGGAGCTAACTATGGCTACACCTTC.

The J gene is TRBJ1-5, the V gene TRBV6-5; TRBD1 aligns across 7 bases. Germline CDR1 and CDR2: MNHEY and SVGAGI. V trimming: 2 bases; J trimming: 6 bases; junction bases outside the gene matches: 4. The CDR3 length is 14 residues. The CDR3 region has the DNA TGTGCCAGCAGTTACGAGGGGGCAGGTCAGCCCCAGCATTTT. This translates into CASSYEGAGQPQHF.

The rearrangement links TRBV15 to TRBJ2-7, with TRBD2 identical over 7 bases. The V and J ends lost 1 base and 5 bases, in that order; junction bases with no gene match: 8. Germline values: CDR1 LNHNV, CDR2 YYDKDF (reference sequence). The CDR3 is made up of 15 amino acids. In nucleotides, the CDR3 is TGTGCCACCAGCAGAGGGGGGGGGACGCTGAACGAGCAGTACTTC. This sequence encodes CATSRGGGTLNEQYF. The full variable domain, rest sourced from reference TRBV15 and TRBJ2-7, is DAMVIQNPRYQVTQFGKPVTLSCSQTLNHNVMYWYQQKSSQAPKLLFHYYDKDFNNEADTPDNFQSRRPNTSFCFLDIRSPGLGDTAMYLCATSRGGGTLNEQYFGPGTRLTVT.

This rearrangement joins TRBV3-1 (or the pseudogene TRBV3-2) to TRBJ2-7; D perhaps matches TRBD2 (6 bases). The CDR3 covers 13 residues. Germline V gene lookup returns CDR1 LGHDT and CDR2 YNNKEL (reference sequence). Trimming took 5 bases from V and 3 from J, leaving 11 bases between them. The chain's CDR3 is CASSGGNGYEQYF. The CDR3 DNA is TGTGCCAGCAGCGGCGGGAACGGCTACGAGCAGTACTTC.

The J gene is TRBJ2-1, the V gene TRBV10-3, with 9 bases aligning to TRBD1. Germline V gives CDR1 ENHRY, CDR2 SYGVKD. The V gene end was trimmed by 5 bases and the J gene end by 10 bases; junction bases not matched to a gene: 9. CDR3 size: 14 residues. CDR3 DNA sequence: TGTGCCATCAGTTCCGGGACAGGGACGATCGAGCAGTTCTTC. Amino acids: CAISSGTGTIEQFF.

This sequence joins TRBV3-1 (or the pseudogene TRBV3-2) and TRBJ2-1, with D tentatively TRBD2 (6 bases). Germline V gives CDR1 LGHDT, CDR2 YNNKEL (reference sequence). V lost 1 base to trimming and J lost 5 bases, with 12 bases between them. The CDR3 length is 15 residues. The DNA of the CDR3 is TGTGCCAGCAGCCAAGTGGGGGGTCGGGACAATGAGCAGTTCTTC. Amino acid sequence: CASSQVGGRDNEQFF.

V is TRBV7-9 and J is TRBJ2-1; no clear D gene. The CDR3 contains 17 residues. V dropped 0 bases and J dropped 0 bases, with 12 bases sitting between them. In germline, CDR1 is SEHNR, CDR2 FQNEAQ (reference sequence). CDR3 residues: CASSLAGRRSSYNEQFF. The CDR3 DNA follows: TGTGCCAGCAGCTTAGCGGGTCGGCGGAGCTCCTACAATGAGCAGTTCTTC.

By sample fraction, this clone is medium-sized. The CDR3 coding sequence is TGTGCCAGCAGCGTATCAGGGGGCGAAATCTATGGCTACACCTTC. It translates to CASSVSGGEIYGYTF. The chain links TRBV9 to TRBJ1-2, with 8 bases that match TRBD1. The CDR3 is made up of 15 amino acids. Germline values: CDR1 SGDLS, CDR2 YYNGEE. The V segment lost 1 base and the J segment 4 bases; nucleotides outside the gene matches: 6.

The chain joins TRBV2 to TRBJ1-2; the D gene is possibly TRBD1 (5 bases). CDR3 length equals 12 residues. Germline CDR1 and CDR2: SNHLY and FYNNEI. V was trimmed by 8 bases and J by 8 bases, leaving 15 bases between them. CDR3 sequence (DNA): TGTGCCAGCGAGGGACTTTCGGAGGGCTACACCTTC. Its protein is CASEGLSEGYTF. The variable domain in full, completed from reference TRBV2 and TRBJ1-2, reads EPEVTQTPSHQVTQMGQEVILRCVPISNHLYFYWYRQILGQKVEFLVSFYNNEISEKSEIFDDQFSVERPDGSNFTLKIRSTKLEDSAMYFCASEGLSEGYTFGSGTRLTVV.

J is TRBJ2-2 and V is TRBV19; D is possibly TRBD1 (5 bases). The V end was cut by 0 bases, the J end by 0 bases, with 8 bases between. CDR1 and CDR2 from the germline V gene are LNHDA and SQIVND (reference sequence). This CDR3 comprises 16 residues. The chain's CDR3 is CASSIERTPNTGELFF. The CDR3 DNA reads TGTGCCAGTAGTATAGAGAGGACACCGAACACCGGGGAGCTGTTTTTT.

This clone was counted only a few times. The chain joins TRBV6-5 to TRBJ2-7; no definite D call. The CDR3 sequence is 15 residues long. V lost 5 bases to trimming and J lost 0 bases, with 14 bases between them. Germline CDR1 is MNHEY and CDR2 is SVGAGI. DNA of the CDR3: TGTGCCAGCAGTCCCCGGTTTTATAGCTCCTACGAGCAGTACTTC. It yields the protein CASSPRFYSSYEQYF.

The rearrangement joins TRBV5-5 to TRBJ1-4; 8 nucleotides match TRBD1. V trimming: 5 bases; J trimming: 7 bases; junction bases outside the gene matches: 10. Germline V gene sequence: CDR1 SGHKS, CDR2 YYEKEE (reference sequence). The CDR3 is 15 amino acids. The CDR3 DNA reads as TGTGCCAGCAGACCGTCAGGGGGCGTGGGTGAAAAACTGTTTTTT. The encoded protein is CASRPSGGVGEKLFF.